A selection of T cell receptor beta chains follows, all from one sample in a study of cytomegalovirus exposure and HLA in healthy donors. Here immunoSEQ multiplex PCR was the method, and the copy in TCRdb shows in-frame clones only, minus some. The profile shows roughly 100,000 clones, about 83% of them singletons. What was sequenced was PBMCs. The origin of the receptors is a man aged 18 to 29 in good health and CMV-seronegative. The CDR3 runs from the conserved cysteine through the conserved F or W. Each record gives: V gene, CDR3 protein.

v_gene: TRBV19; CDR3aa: CASRGRQGHQPQHF
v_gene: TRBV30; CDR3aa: CAWSALTRGSGNTIYF
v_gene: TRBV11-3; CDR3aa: CASSQRAGGQGTEQFF
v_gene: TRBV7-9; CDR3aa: CASSVGTSGSRETQYF
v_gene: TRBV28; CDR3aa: CASSSGGMNTEAFF
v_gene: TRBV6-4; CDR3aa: CASSDSLAGAGELFF
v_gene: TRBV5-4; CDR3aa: CASRGGGKETQYF
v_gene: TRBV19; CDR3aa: CASILGQGGTEAFF
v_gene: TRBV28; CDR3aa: CASSFVAGVYNEQFF
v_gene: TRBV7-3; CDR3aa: CASSLNFQETQYF
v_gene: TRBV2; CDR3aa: CASSPILNTEAFF
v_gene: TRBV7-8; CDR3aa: CASSLPGYEQYF
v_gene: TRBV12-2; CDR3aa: CASRLEVGLNYEQYF
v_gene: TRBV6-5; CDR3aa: CASSYRGQGTGELFF
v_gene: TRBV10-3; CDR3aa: CAISGGLDSYNEQFF
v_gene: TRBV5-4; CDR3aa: CASSLGLAGDENF
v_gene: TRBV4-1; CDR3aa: CASTPRETSAHNEQFF
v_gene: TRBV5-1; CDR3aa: CASSSTLAGHTDTQYF
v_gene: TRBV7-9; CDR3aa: CASTWGGQGGWSNQPQHF
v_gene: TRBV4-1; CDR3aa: CASSPVRGPYGYTF
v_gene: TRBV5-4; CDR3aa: CASSSGQGLAGANVLTF